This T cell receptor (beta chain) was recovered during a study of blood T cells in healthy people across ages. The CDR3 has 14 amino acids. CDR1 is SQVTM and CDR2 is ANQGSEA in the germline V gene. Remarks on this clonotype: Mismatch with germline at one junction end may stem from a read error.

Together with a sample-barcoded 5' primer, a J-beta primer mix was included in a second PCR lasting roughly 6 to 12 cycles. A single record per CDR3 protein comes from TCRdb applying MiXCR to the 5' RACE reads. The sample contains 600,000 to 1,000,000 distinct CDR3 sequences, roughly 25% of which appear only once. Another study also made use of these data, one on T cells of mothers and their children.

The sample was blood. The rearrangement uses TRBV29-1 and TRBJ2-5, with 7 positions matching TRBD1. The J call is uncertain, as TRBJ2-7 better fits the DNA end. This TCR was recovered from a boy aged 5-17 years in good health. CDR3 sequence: CSVEGTASSYEQYF. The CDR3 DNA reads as TGCAGCGTCGAAGGGACAGCGTCCTCCTACGAGCAGTACTTC.